Presented here are 19 T cell receptor beta chains from one specimen sequenced in a study of T cell responses to AZD1222 COVID-19 vaccine. Repertoires were generated with immunoSEQ multiplex PCR, while TCRdb's copy carries only in-frame clones and drops some. Here the sample spans 150,000 or so clones, about 88% being singletons. The specimen was peripheral blood, collected on day 0 of AZD1222 vaccination. The receptor set was obtained from an adult in good health.

The gene calls are TRBV4-2 and TRBJ2-2; 11 bases fit TRBD2. Losses at the gene ends were 2 bases for V and 4 bases for J; bases not matched to a gene: 6. The CDR3 is 17 residues long. In germline, CDR1 is LGHNA, CDR2 YNFKEQ. The CDR3 DNA follows: TGTGCCAGCAGCCAAAACGGACTAGCGGGTTCCACCGGGGAGCTGTTTTTT. Its protein is CASSQNGLAGSTGELFF.

This chain uses TRBV3-1 (or the pseudogene TRBV3-2) with TRBJ1-2, with D uncertain. V gave up 0 bases and J gave up 4 bases, with 3 bases separating them. Germline V gives CDR1 LGHDT, CDR2 YNNKEL (reference sequence). The CDR3 length is 12 residues. The CDR3 is CASSQEAYGYTF. In DNA, the CDR3 is TGTGCCAGCAGCCAAGAAGCCTATGGCTACACCTTC.

This chain's CDR3 is CASSSWDKLNTEAFF. In DNA form, the CDR3 reads TGTGCCAGCAGCTCTTGGGACAAGCTGAACACTGAAGCTTTCTTT. J is TRBJ1-1 and V is TRBV11-2, with D perhaps TRBD1 (6 bases). CDR1 is SGHAT, CDR2 FQNNGV, per germline. The V and J ends lost 4 bases and 0 bases respectively, with 12 bases between them. The CDR3 length is 15 residues.

The chain recombines TRBV5-6 with TRBJ2-5; TRBD1 agrees at 10 bases. Germline-derived CDR1 and CDR2 are SGHDT and YYEEEE. The CDR3 is made up of 15 amino acids. V dropped 0 bases and J dropped 5; count of bases not matched to a gene: 4. The CDR3 here is CASSLGDRGWETQYF. Written as DNA, the CDR3 is TGTGCCAGCAGCTTGGGGGACAGGGGATGGGAGACCCAGTACTTC.

This clone showed up just once. At the DNA level, this CDR3 is encoded by other sequences in the same sample as well. V and J are TRBV18 and TRBJ1-1; D is unclear. This CDR3 has 13 residues. Germline V CDR1 and CDR2: KGHSH, LQKENI. Trimming cost V 3 bases and J 1 base, with 6 bases left between them. The CDR3 bases are TGTGCCAGCTCACCCCAGAGGAACACTGAAGCTTTCTTT. Amino acid sequence: CASSPQRNTEAFF.

The genes are TRBV27 and TRBJ1-2, with D unresolved. Trimming left V 5 bases short and J 5 bases short, with 21 bases between. Germline V gene lookup returns CDR1 MNHEY and CDR2 SMNVEV (reference sequence). The CDR3 is 16 residues long. The CDR3 coding sequence is TGTGCCAGCAGTCCTTCAGCGCTTCCAGAAGTTTATGGCTACACCTTC. It specifies CASSPSALPEVYGYTF.

The chain uses TRBV28 and TRBJ1-5; perhaps TRBD1 as D (6 bases). The CDR3 length is 13 residues. Trimming pared 7 bases from V and 7 bases from J, leaving 14 bases between. The germline V gene encodes CDR1 MDHEN and CDR2 SYDVKM. CDR3 DNA sequence: TGTGCCAGCACCCGAGGGGGTCTGCAGCCCCAGCATTTT. This gives the protein CASTRGGLQPQHF.

The rearrangement joins TRBV6-5 to TRBJ1-2; 7 bases line up with TRBD1. The CDR3 has 15 amino acids. Germline CDR1 reads MNHEY; CDR2 reads SVGAGI. Germline trimming cut 6 bases from V and 4 bases from J; bases unmatched to any gene: 11. The CDR3 sequence: CASSFRQGRIYGYTF. The CDR3 DNA is TGTGCCAGCAGCTTCCGACAGGGTAGGATCTATGGCTACACCTTC.

The chain uses TRBV7-2 and TRBJ1-3; D gene ambiguous. Germline lookup yields CDR1 SGHTA and CDR2 FQGNSA. The CDR3 consists of 15 residues. Trimming left V 4 bases short and J 0 bases short, with 10 bases between. The CDR3 DNA reads as TGTGCCAGCAGCTCCAGTGGAAACTCTGGAAACACCATATATTTT. Amino acids: CASSSSGNSGNTIYF.

The rearrangement links TRBV29-1 to TRBJ1-2, with 7 bases matching TRBD1. V was pared by 6 bases and J by 1 base, with 2 bases of the junction left unmatched. CDR3 length: 12 amino acids. Germline V lookup: CDR1 SQVTM, CDR2 ANQGSEA. CDR3 loop: CSVGTVNYGYTF. CDR3 nucleotide sequence: TGCAGCGTCGGGACAGTTAACTATGGCTACACCTTC.

The rearrangement links TRBV6-5 to TRBJ1-1; no firm D call. V lost 2 bases, J lost 0 bases, and 7 bases lay in between. The CDR3 consists of 14 residues. In germline, CDR1 is MNHEY, CDR2 SVGAGI. DNA of the CDR3: TGTGCCAGCAGTTACGGCATTATGAACACTGAAGCTTTCTTT. Translating gives CASSYGIMNTEAFF.

The chain has TRBV2 and TRBJ2-1, with TRBD2 identical over 12 bases. The length of the CDR3 is 13 residues. Germline CDR1 is SNHLY and CDR2 is FYNNEI. Germline trimming cut 7 bases from V and 10 bases from J; bases unmatched to any gene: 5. CDR3 in amino acids: CASTASGGAEQFF. The DNA for the CDR3 is TGTGCCAGCACCGCTAGCGGGGGGGCCGAGCAGTTCTTC.

The J gene is TRBJ2-3, the V gene TRBV7-2; 9 nucleotides agree with TRBD2. The CDR3 totals 13 residues. V shed 8 bases and J 5 bases; nucleotides not matched to a gene: 5. Germline assignment: CDR1 SGHTA and CDR2 FQGNSA. DNA of the CDR3: TGTGCCAGCGGTGCGGGGGGGCAAGATACGCAGTATTTT. It is translated as CASGAGGQDTQYF.

The chain is built from TRBV28 and TRBJ2-1, with TRBD2 identical over 13 bases. Looked up from germline, CDR1 is MDHEN and CDR2 is SYDVKM. The CDR3 covers 18 residues. The V segment lost 4 bases and the J segment 0 bases; nucleotides outside the gene matches: 6. The CDR3 DNA reads TGTGCCAGCAGTTGGACTAGCGGGGGCTCTATCTCCTACAATGAGCAGTTCTTC. This translates into CASSWTSGGSISYNEQFF.

The chain links TRBV18 to TRBJ2-1; D remains ambiguous. This CDR3 comprises 14 residues. Germline CDR1 KGHSH, CDR2 LQKENI. V shed 2 bases and J shed 9 bases, with 14 bases lying between them. The CDR3: CASSPLSSFREQFF. The CDR3 nucleotides are TGTGCCAGCTCACCATTATCGAGCTTTCGTGAGCAGTTCTTC.

The chain carries TRBV7-9 and TRBJ2-1; D is undetermined. V was trimmed by 1 base and J by 11 bases, leaving 9 bases between them. CDR1 SEHNR and CDR2 FQNEAQ come from the germline V gene (reference sequence). The CDR3 totals 12 residues. CDR3 nucleotide sequence: TGTGCCAGCAGCTTAGTGAGCCGTCAGCAGTTCTTC. Its protein product is CASSLVSRQQFF.

The rearrangement uses TRBV4-3 and TRBJ1-4, with a possible D match to TRBD1 (5 bases). This CDR3 spans 14 amino acids. V lost 5 bases to trimming and J lost 5 bases, with 12 bases between them. Per germline, CDR1 LGHNA and CDR2 YSLEER. DNA of the CDR3: TGCGCCAGCAGCGTGCAGGGTCCCAATGAAAAACTGTTTTTT. Protein: CASSVQGPNEKLFF.

This CDR3 reads CASSARTGEGANEKLFF. In DNA form, the CDR3 reads TGTGCCAGCAGTGCGCGGACAGGGGAGGGGGCTAATGAAAAACTGTTTTTT. The chain joins TRBV5-5 to TRBJ1-4, with TRBD1 matching over 9 bases. V shed 5 bases and J 3 bases; nucleotides not matched to a gene: 11. Germline V gene sequence: CDR1 SGHKS, CDR2 YYEKEE (reference sequence). The CDR3 spans 17 residues.

This chain connects TRBV19 to TRBJ2-2; 9 nucleotides line up with TRBD2. The CDR3 has 13 amino acids. Germline lookup yields CDR1 LNHDA and CDR2 SQIVND (reference sequence). V trimming: 8 bases; J trimming: 4 bases; junction bases outside the gene matches: 2. This CDR3 reads CASRRGGTGELFF. The CDR3 nucleotides are TGTGCCAGTCGGCGGGGGGGCACCGGGGAGCTGTTTTTT.